Presented here are 25 T cell receptor beta chains from one specimen sequenced in a study of T cell changes during pregnancy in multiple sclerosis (dated 2019 in TCRdb). Library generation was performed with the immunoSEQ multiplex PCR assay. Held by TCRdb, this immuneACCESS table contains in-frame sequences only and omits some clones. Under half of the omission traces to an unresolved V gene where checked; the cause of the rest is unknown. This sample has tens of thousands of clones in its table, and just over 90% of those were observed once. The ten top clones hold approximately 2.4% of the sample. Material: peripheral blood, obtained in the second trimester of pregnancy. These receptors all stem from a female donor with multiple sclerosis, enrolled in a pregnancy study.

This chain connects TRBV11-2 to TRBJ2-2; 7 bases match TRBD2. Trimming cost V 0 bases and J 5 bases; bases outside gene matches: 3. CDR1 and CDR2 from the germline V gene are SGHAT and FQNNGV. The CDR3 loop spans 15 amino acids. The CDR3 DNA reads as TGTGCCAGCAGCTTAGAGTGGGGGGGGACCGGGGAGCTGTTTTTT. Protein sequence: CASSLEWGGTGELFF.

The rearrangement joins TRBV5-6 to TRBJ1-1; TRBD1 matches at 7 bases. CDR3 length: 18 residues. In germline, CDR1 is SGHDT, CDR2 YYEEEE. Unmatched junction bases numbered 21, after V lost 4 bases and J lost 6 bases. This chain's CDR3 is CASSDQEGAPREGAEAFF. CDR3 sequence (DNA): TGTGCCAGCAGCGATCAGGAGGGGGCTCCAAGGGAAGGTGCTGAAGCTTTCTTT.

The V gene is TRBV7-9, the J gene TRBJ1-2; 7 bases fit TRBD1. V dropped 1 base and J dropped 7; count of bases not matched to a gene: 3. The CDR3 is 13 amino acids. Germline CDR1 and CDR2: SEHNR and FQNEAQ (reference sequence). In nucleotides, the CDR3 is TGTGCCAGCAGCTTAGGGACAGGTAGTGGCTACACCTTC. Translating gives CASSLGTGSGYTF.

V gene TRBV13 combines with J gene TRBJ2-1; the D is unclear. The germline V and J ends were trimmed by 5 bases and 0 bases, with 14 bases remaining between them. Germline V lookup: CDR1 PRHDT, CDR2 FYEKMQ (reference sequence). The CDR3 is 16 residues long. The CDR3 protein is CASSPSDGSSYNEQFF. CDR3 DNA: TGTGCCAGCAGCCCCAGCGACGGTAGCTCCTACAATGAGCAGTTCTTC.

This clone has only one observation. The V and J genes are TRBV2 and TRBJ1-2; D gene ambiguous. CDR3 length: 11 residues. V dropped 11 bases and J dropped 4 bases, with 11 bases sitting between them. Germline V lookup: CDR1 SNHLY, CDR2 FYNNEI. The CDR3 DNA reads TGTGCCGGACTTTGGGCCTATGGCTACACCTTC. Its translation: CAGLWAYGYTF.

This chain uses TRBV2 with TRBJ1-5; a possible D gene is TRBD1 (5 bases). Trimming pared 4 bases from V and 9 bases from J, leaving 16 bases between. In germline, CDR1 is SNHLY, CDR2 FYNNEI. The CDR3 length is 14 residues. The CDR3 DNA reads as TGTGCCAGCAGTGGGGGCAGCGGGGTGCGGCCCCAGCATTTT. Protein sequence: CASSGGSGVRPQHF.

The rearrangement joins TRBV19 to TRBJ2-7, with 7 bases aligning to TRBD1. The CDR3 is 15 amino acids. V lost 1 base and J lost 0; bases outside the gene matches: 3. Germline V CDR1 and CDR2: LNHDA, SQIVND (reference sequence). CDR3 sequence reads: CASSIGTGPSYEQYF. As DNA, the CDR3 is TGTGCCAGTAGTATAGGGACAGGACCCTCCTACGAGCAGTACTTC.

The chain has TRBV5-4 and TRBJ1-1, with D perhaps TRBD1 (5 bases). Trimming took 1 base from V and 1 from J, leaving 17 bases between them. CDR1 is SGHNT, CDR2 YYREEE, per germline (reference sequence). The CDR3 loop spans 17 amino acids. DNA of the CDR3: TGTGCCAGCAGCTTGAAGGTGTCAGGGATACCGAACACTGAAGCTTTCTTT. This sequence encodes CASSLKVSGIPNTEAFF.

The chain has TRBV2 and TRBJ2-7; 14 bases match TRBD2. CDR3 length: 18 amino acids. Germline V gene lookup returns CDR1 SNHLY and CDR2 FYNNEI. V lost 6 bases to trimming and J lost 0 bases; unmatched junction nucleotides: 10. This chain's CDR3 is CASRGGTSGGWGSYEQYF. The CDR3, as DNA: TGTGCCAGCAGGGGAGGGACTAGCGGGGGATGGGGCTCCTACGAGCAGTACTTC. The full variable domain, completed using reference TRBV2 and TRBJ2-7, is EPEVTQTPSHQVTQMGQEVILRCVPISNHLYFYWYRQILGQKVEFLVSFYNNEISEKSEIFDDQFSVERPDGSNFTLKIRSTKLEDSAMYFCASRGGTSGGWGSYEQYFGPGTRLTVT.

The chain joins TRBV9 to TRBJ2-2; 9 bases match TRBD1. This CDR3 has 16 amino acids. The V and J ends lost 3 bases and 1 base, in that order; junction bases with no gene match: 4. Germline V lookup: CDR1 SGDLS, CDR2 YYNGEE. CDR3 sequence (DNA): TGTGCCAGCAGCGCCACGGACAGGGGGAACACCGGGGAGCTGTTTTTT. It codes for CASSATDRGNTGELFF.

The V call is TRBV6-1, the J call TRBJ2-7, with 10 nucleotides matching TRBD1. This CDR3 spans 14 amino acids. The germline V gene encodes CDR1 MNHNS and CDR2 SASEGT. J was trimmed by 6 bases and V by 1 base; bases with no gene match: 3. The CDR3: CASSEGTGGGEQYF. CDR3 in DNA: TGTGCCAGCAGTGAAGGGACAGGGGGAGGCGAGCAGTACTTC.

A single count supports this clone. The V call is TRBV5-8, the J call TRBJ2-5; 8 nucleotides match TRBD1. The V gene's germline CDR1 is SGHTS and CDR2 YDEGEE. Losses at the gene ends were 2 bases for V and 0 bases for J; bases not matched to a gene: 6. The CDR3 runs to 16 residues. Here the CDR3 reads CASSFDRGMYQETQYF. Here the CDR3 DNA reads TGTGCCAGCAGCTTTGACAGGGGAATGTACCAAGAGACCCAGTACTTC.

In DNA, the CDR3 is TGTGCCAGCAGCTCTACAACTAGGCAAGAGACCCAGTACTTC. As protein: CASSSTTRQETQYF. The chain couples TRBV5-5 to TRBJ2-5, with D tentatively TRBD2 (5 bases). V was cut by 3 bases and J by 2 bases, with 11 bases left in between. Germline CDR1 is SGHKS and CDR2 is YYEKEE (reference sequence). The CDR3 length is 14 residues.

V gene TRBV2 combines with J gene TRBJ2-5, with a weak D call TRBD1 (7 bases). V shed 5 bases and J shed 14 bases, with 21 bases lying between them. From germline, CDR1 is SNHLY and CDR2 FYNNEI. CDR3 length: 13 residues. CDR3 protein: CASSPPPRGVCYF. In DNA form, the CDR3 reads TGTGCCAGCAGTCCCCCGCCCAGGGGGGTATGTTACTTC.

CDR3 in amino acids: CASSLRTTENTGELFF. CDR3 bases: TGTGCCAGCAGCTTGCGTACGACAGAGAACACCGGGGAGCTGTTTTTT. The chain has TRBV13 and TRBJ2-2; D possibly corresponds to TRBD1 (5 bases). V lost 3 bases and J 1 base, leaving 12 bases between the germline ends. The CDR3 consists of 16 residues. CDR1 and CDR2 from the germline V gene are PRHDT and FYEKMQ (reference sequence).

V usage is TRBV7-3 and J usage is TRBJ1-1, with a tentative D call TRBD1 (5 bases). Trimming took 1 base from V and 8 from J, leaving 14 bases between them. Germline CDR1 and CDR2: SGHTA and FQGTGA. The CDR3 covers 14 residues. This chain's CDR3 is CASSLKAGVWEAFF. The DNA of the CDR3 is TGTGCCAGCAGCTTAAAGGCGGGGGTCTGGGAAGCTTTCTTT.

The chain combines TRBV21-1 with TRBJ2-3; TRBD2 reflects the table's D call only, with no check against the DNA. TRBV21-1 is given as a pseudogene. The CDR3 length is 15 residues. The CDR3 bases are TGTGCCAGCAGCCAGCGGGGGGTAGGCACAGATACGCAGTATTTT. Residues: CASSQRGVGTDTQYF.

This rearrangement joins TRBV30 to TRBJ1-1; a weak D match, TRBD1 (6 bases). The CDR3 sequence is 14 residues long. The V and J ends lost 2 bases and 4 bases respectively, with 14 bases between them. Germline V lookup: CDR1 GTSNPN, CDR2 SVGIG (reference sequence). CDR3 in amino acids: CAWSFQGWGTEAFF. Written as DNA, the CDR3 is TGTGCCTGGAGTTTCCAGGGGTGGGGCACTGAAGCTTTCTTT.

In this sample, this clone turned up a few times. The chain has TRBV6-1 and TRBJ2-7; 9 bases fit TRBD2. The germline V gene encodes CDR1 MNHNS and CDR2 SASEGT. The CDR3 totals 14 residues. V dropped 5 bases and J dropped 4; count of bases not matched to a gene: 6. The CDR3 nucleotides read TGTGCCAGCAGTACCGGGACTAGCAAATACGAGCAGTACTTC. Its protein is CASSTGTSKYEQYF.

The V gene is TRBV11-2, the J gene TRBJ2-1; TRBD1 is a possible D gene (5 bases). Germline assignment: CDR1 SGHAT and CDR2 FQNNGV. This CDR3 is 14 amino acids long. V gave up 3 bases and J gave up 10 bases, with 16 bases separating them. The CDR3 coding sequence is TGTGCCAGCAGCTTGGCGCGACAGCCTAACGAGCAGTTCTTC. Protein: CASSLARQPNEQFF.

V and J are TRBV5-1 and TRBJ2-7, with a tentative D call TRBD2 (6 bases). The germline V and J ends were trimmed by 1 base and 4 bases, with 12 bases remaining between them. This CDR3 has 14 residues. Germline V gene sequence: CDR1 SGHRS, CDR2 YFSETQ. In DNA, the CDR3 is TGCGCCAGCAGCTTGAGCACAGGACTATACGAGCAGTACTTC. It translates to CASSLSTGLYEQYF.

CDR3 bases: TGCGCCAGCAGCCCCCCGGGACTAGCGAATGAGCAGTTCTTC. Residues: CASSPPGLANEQFF. V is TRBV4-1 and J is TRBJ2-1, with 10 bases lining up with TRBD2. Germline V lookup: CDR1 MGHRA, CDR2 YSYEKL. J gave up 7 bases and V 4 bases, and 4 bases lay outside the gene matches. The CDR3 consists of 14 residues.

In its sample, this clone was seen once. J is TRBJ2-3 and V is TRBV6-6; TRBD1 agrees at 7 bases. Germline V lookup: CDR1 MNHNY, CDR2 SVGAGI (reference sequence). This CDR3 spans 16 amino acids. V gave up 2 bases and J gave up 4 bases; unmatched junction bases: 9. In DNA form, the CDR3 reads TGTGCCAGCAGTTACGCGACAGGGTACTTTCCAGATACGCAGTATTTT. Amino acids: CASSYATGYFPDTQYF.

J is TRBJ1-5 and V is TRBV7-9, with D possibly TRBD1 on 6 matching bases. This CDR3 is built from 14 residues. Looked up from germline, CDR1 is SEHNR and CDR2 is FQNEAQ (reference sequence). The V and J ends lost 6 bases and 0 bases respectively, with 9 bases between them. The CDR3 nucleotides read TGTGCCAGCAGTAAGGACAGTAGCAATCAGCCCCAGCATTTT. This encodes CASSKDSSNQPQHF.

The rearrangement joins TRBV19 to TRBJ2-3; the match to TRBD1 covers 8 bases. Losses at the gene ends were 6 bases for V and 3 bases for J; bases not matched to a gene: 8. The CDR3 consists of 15 residues. In germline, CDR1 is LNHDA, CDR2 SQIVND (reference sequence). The CDR3 is CASSPTGVGTDTQYF. The DNA for the CDR3 is TGTGCCAGTAGCCCGACAGGGGTTGGGACAGATACGCAGTATTTT.